This TCR beta chain was recorded in a study of blood T cell repertoires in COVID-19. There are 13 residues in the CDR3. The germline V gene has CDR1 SGHNT and CDR2 YYREEE (reference sequence). Only in-frame clones appear in the TCRdb table, and some are missing; sequencing was by immunoSEQ multiplex PCR. There are fewer than 80,000 clones in the sample; around 74% occur only once, and about 28% lies in the top ten. The sequence derives from a woman older than 75 with acute or convalescent COVID-19. This chain joins TRBV5-4 and TRBJ2-5; 7 bases map to TRBD2. The sequencing input was peripheral blood. CDR3 residues: CATGRGRYETQYF. The CDR3 DNA sequence: TGTGCTACGGGGCGGGGGAGGTACGAGACCCAGTACTTC.